The 30 T cell receptor beta chains in this list originate from one sample, sequenced in a study of control samples from healthy donors and cancer patients. The table came from immunoSEQ multiplex PCR; TCRdb's copy has only in-frame clones and leaves some out. The sample lists around 140,000 clones, just under 90% occurring once. The material sequenced was PBMCs. Receptors originate from a man in his forties or fifties with head and neck cancer.

This clone was counted a single time. The V call is TRBV4-2, the J call TRBJ2-2; D is unresolved. The CDR3 has 13 residues. Trimming left V 10 bases short and J 6 bases short, with 15 bases between. Germline lookup yields CDR1 LGHNA and CDR2 YNFKEQ. CDR3 sequence (DNA): TGTGCCATCAGTCCCTCTCTAGCCGGGGAGCTGTTTTTT. It translates to CAISPSLAGELFF.

The rearrangement joins TRBV5-1 to TRBJ2-1; 11 nucleotides line up with TRBD2. Germline V CDR1 and CDR2: SGHRS, YFSETQ. The CDR3 covers 17 residues. With V trimmed by 5 bases and J by 3 bases, 10 bases remained unmatched. The CDR3: CASSRVRGLADYNEQFF. The DNA of the CDR3 is TGCGCCAGCAGTCGTGTTAGGGGACTAGCGGACTACAATGAGCAGTTCTTC.

This chain uses TRBV6-5 with TRBJ2-7; D remains unclear. Germline loops: CDR1 MNHEY, CDR2 SVGAGI. This CDR3 spans 13 amino acids. Trimming pared 3 bases from V and 3 bases from J, leaving 9 bases between. CDR3 nucleotide sequence: TGTGCCAGCAGTTATGGGTCCCACTACGAGCAGTACTTC. This encodes CASSYGSHYEQYF.

The chain carries TRBV5-1 and TRBJ2-3; 11 nucleotides line up with TRBD1. The CDR3 spans 15 residues. Germline lookup yields CDR1 SGHRS and CDR2 YFSETQ. The ends lost 4 bases at V and 7 bases at J; junction bases unmatched: 8. CDR3 protein: CASSTWTGGGYTQYF. CDR3 nucleotide sequence: TGCGCCAGCAGCACATGGACAGGGGGCGGTTATACGCAGTATTTT. Drawing the rest from reference TRBV5-1 and TRBJ2-3, the complete variable domain is KAGVTQTPRYLIKTRGQQVTLSCSPISGHRSVSWYQQTPGQGLQFLFEYFSETQRNKGNFPGRFSGRQFSNSRSEMNVSTLELGDSALYLCASSTWTGGGYTQYFGPGTRLTVL.

The gene calls are TRBV7-8 and TRBJ2-5; 14 positions match TRBD2. Germline V gene lookup returns CDR1 SGHVS and CDR2 FQNEAQ. This CDR3 has 17 residues. The V gene end was trimmed by 5 bases and the J gene end by 1 base; junction bases not matched to a gene: 6. In DNA form, the CDR3 reads TGTGCCAGCAGCCTAGGACTAGCGGGGGGCCCCCAAGAGACCCAGTACTTC. Amino acids: CASSLGLAGGPQETQYF.

The chain is built from TRBV5-1 and TRBJ1-1, with a tentative D call TRBD1 (6 bases). The CDR3 runs 13 residues. Trimming took off 4 bases at V and 5 bases at J, with 12 bases between the two ends. Germline values: CDR1 SGHRS, CDR2 YFSETQ. CDR3 DNA sequence: TGCGCCAGCAGCACCGACCAGGGGACTGAAGCTTTCTTT. Encoded protein: CASSTDQGTEAFF.

The chain links TRBV5-1 to TRBJ1-4; 7 bases are shared with TRBD1. Germline values: CDR1 SGHRS, CDR2 YFSETQ. J was trimmed by 8 bases and V by 4 bases; bases with no gene match: 5. This CDR3 is built from 13 residues. In DNA, the CDR3 is TGCGCCAGCAGCACCGACAGGGAGGAAAAACTGTTTTTT. This sequence encodes CASSTDREEKLFF.

This clone was counted once. The rearrangement links TRBV2 to TRBJ1-5; 9 bases fit TRBD1. Germline CDR1 reads SNHLY; CDR2 reads FYNNEI. The CDR3 length is 13 residues. Trimming at V came to 6 bases and at J to 6 bases, leaving 3 bases not matched to a gene. Here the CDR3 reads CASRGQGTQPQHF. For the CDR3, the DNA is TGTGCCAGCAGGGGACAGGGAACTCAGCCCCAGCATTTT.

The chain couples TRBV6-6 to TRBJ1-1, with D possibly TRBD1 on 6 matching bases. Germline V gene sequence: CDR1 MNHNY, CDR2 SVGAGI (reference sequence). The V and J ends lost 6 bases and 5 bases respectively, with 19 bases between them. The CDR3 length is 15 residues. In nucleotides, the CDR3 is TGTGCCAGCAGACCTCCTGACAGGTTGAGGACTGAAGCTTTCTTT. Protein product: CASRPPDRLRTEAFF.

The gene calls are TRBV2 and TRBJ2-1; possibly TRBD1 for D (6 bases). Germline-derived CDR1 and CDR2 are SNHLY and FYNNEI. This CDR3 contains 13 residues. V was clipped by 5 bases and J by 2 bases, with 7 bases between them. The CDR3 DNA reads as TGTGCCAGCAGTCGGGACACCTACAATGAGCAGTTCTTC. Its protein is CASSRDTYNEQFF.

This sequence joins TRBV27 and TRBJ2-1, with D perhaps TRBD2 (5 bases). V dropped 5 bases and J dropped 6 bases, with 8 bases sitting between them. Germline CDR1 and CDR2: MNHEY and SMNVEV (reference sequence). This CDR3 comprises 12 residues. The CDR3 loop reads CASSITSNEQFF. The CDR3, as DNA: TGTGCCAGCAGTATTACTAGCAATGAGCAGTTCTTC.

The CDR3 reads CASRATSGSRYEQYF. CDR3 sequence (DNA): TGCGCCAGCAGGGCCACTAGCGGGAGTCGATACGAGCAGTACTTC. The J gene is TRBJ2-7, the V gene TRBV10-2, with TRBD2 matching over 11 bases. This CDR3 region has 15 residues. The J segment lost 4 bases and the V segment lost 6 bases, leaving 8 bases of the junction unmatched. Germline CDR1 and CDR2: WSHSY and SAAADI.

This rearrangement joins TRBV6-5 to TRBJ1-2, with a possible D match to TRBD1 (6 bases). The germline V gene encodes CDR1 MNHEY and CDR2 SVGAGI. Trimming took off 6 bases at V and 14 bases at J, with 22 bases between the two ends. This CDR3 has 13 residues. The CDR3: CASSPAGGKGDTF. The CDR3 DNA sequence: TGTGCCAGCAGCCCCGCGGGGGGCAAGGGTGATACCTTC.

This clone was detected only a few times. The rearrangement links TRBV6-6 to TRBJ2-7, with D possibly matching TRBD1 (6 bases). V lost 6 bases to trimming and J lost 0 bases, with 12 bases between them. CDR3 length: 14 residues. CDR1 and CDR2 from the germline V gene are MNHNY and SVGAGI (reference sequence). CDR3 DNA sequence: TGTGCCAGCAGGGGGACGGACAGCTCCTACGAGCAGTACTTC. Amino acids: CASRGTDSSYEQYF.

Concerning this clone: Other DNA sequences in this sample translate to the same CDR3. The chain recombines TRBV18 with TRBJ1-5, with a possible D match to TRBD1 (6 bases). From germline, CDR1 is KGHSH and CDR2 LQKENI. V shed 1 base and J shed 5 bases, with 15 bases lying between them. The CDR3 consists of 16 residues. The CDR3: CASSPRETGLHQPQHF. CDR3 coding DNA: TGTGCCAGCTCACCACGGGAAACAGGGCTTCATCAGCCCCAGCATTTT.

The CDR3 region is CASSSPGGASYEQYF. Here the CDR3 DNA reads TGTGCCAGCAGTTCCCCCGGAGGGGCTTCCTACGAGCAGTACTTC. The chain carries TRBV28 and TRBJ2-7, with D perhaps TRBD2 (6 bases). CDR1 is MDHEN, CDR2 SYDVKM, per germline. V shed 4 bases and J shed 1 base, with 14 bases lying between them. The CDR3 runs to 15 residues. Complete variable domain (other parts from reference TRBV28 and TRBJ2-7): DVKVTQSSRYLVKRTGEKVFLECVQDMDHENMFWYRQDPGLGLRLIYFSYDVKMKEKGDIPEGYSVSREKKERFSLILESASTNQTSMYLCASSSPGGASYEQYFGPGTRLTVT.

This clone is a singleton in its sample. The chain couples TRBV19 to TRBJ1-2; tentatively, D is TRBD1 (5 bases). Germline-derived CDR1 and CDR2 are LNHDA and SQIVND (reference sequence). The CDR3 contains 16 residues. The V gene lost 5 bases and the J gene lost 2 bases, with 18 bases spanning the gap. The CDR3 DNA is TGTGCCAGTAGTCCGGTCCGGACATTTACCAACTATGGCTACACCTTC. Its translation is CASSPVRTFTNYGYTF.

The DNA of the CDR3 is TGTGCCTTACAGGGTCCCGGCAATCAGCCCCAGCATTTT. Protein sequence: CALQGPGNQPQHF. The rearrangement joins TRBV30 to TRBJ1-5, with a weak D call TRBD1 (6 bases). The CDR3 sequence is 13 residues long. V was clipped by 7 bases and J by 2 bases, with 12 bases between them. In germline, CDR1 is GTSNPN, CDR2 SVGIG (reference sequence). Complete variable domain (other parts from reference TRBV30 and TRBJ1-5): SQTIHQWPATLVQPVGSPLSLECTVEGTSNPNLYWYRQAAGRGLQLLFYSVGIGQISSEVPQNLSASRPQDRQFILSSKKLLLSDSGFYLCALQGPGNQPQHFGDGTRLSIL.

The chain links TRBV19 to TRBJ2-1; a weak D match, TRBD2 (5 bases). The length of the CDR3 is 13 residues. The germline CDR1 and CDR2 sequences are LNHDA and SQIVND (reference sequence). The V end lost 1 base, the J end lost 9 bases, and 10 bases lay between the germline ends. CDR3 DNA sequence: TGTGCCAGTAGTATAGGTCCAGCGGTTGAGCAGTTCTTC. Its translation: CASSIGPAVEQFF.

The rearrangement links TRBV3-1 (or the pseudogene TRBV3-2) to TRBJ2-7, with TRBD2 identical over 11 bases. This CDR3 has 16 amino acids. From germline, CDR1 is LGHDT and CDR2 YNNKEL (reference sequence). V dropped 1 base and J dropped 4; count of bases not matched to a gene: 6. The DNA for the CDR3 is TGTGCCAGCAGCCAAGTTGCTAGCGGGGGGAGATACGAGCAGTACTTC. It is translated as CASSQVASGGRYEQYF.

The chain links TRBV10-1 to TRBJ2-5; no reliable D call. Trimming removed 0 bases at V and 5 bases at J, with 4 bases between. Germline V CDR1 and CDR2: WNHNN, SYGVQD (reference sequence). This CDR3 contains 12 residues. The CDR3 reads CASSESYETQYF. In DNA, the CDR3 is TGCGCCAGCAGTGAGTCGTATGAGACCCAGTACTTC.

The CDR3 coding sequence is TGCAGCGTTGAAGAGGAGGGTACAGATACGCAGTATTTT. It translates to CSVEEEGTDTQYF. The chain carries TRBV29-1 and TRBJ2-3; D possibly corresponds to TRBD2 (6 bases). Germline loops: CDR1 SQVTM, CDR2 ANQGSEA. This CDR3 is built from 13 residues. V was trimmed by 0 bases and J by 3 bases, leaving 7 bases between them.

CDR3 coding DNA: TGTGCCAGCAGCCGGGACAGGGGGCGAGGGGGTAATCAGCCCCAGCATTTT. This sequence encodes CASSRDRGRGGNQPQHF. J is TRBJ1-5 and V is TRBV6-2 or TRBV6-3; 12 bases fit TRBD1. The CDR3 is made up of 17 amino acids. Trimming removed 6 bases from V and 4 bases from J; junction bases left unmatched: 10. Germline V gene data show CDR1 as MNHEY and CDR2 as SVGEGT.

This clone was seen once. The chain's CDR3 is CATSGGQIYGYTF. DNA for the CDR3: TGTGCCACCTCTGGCGGGCAGATCTATGGCTACACCTTC. This chain uses TRBV24-1 with TRBJ1-2; unclear D gene. CDR3 length: 13 residues. V shed 9 bases and J shed 4 bases, with 14 bases lying between them. CDR1 is KGHDR, CDR2 SFDVKD, per germline.

This chain connects TRBV11-2 to TRBJ2-5, with D possibly TRBD2 on 6 matching bases. V was trimmed by 1 base and J by 0 bases, leaving 9 bases between them. Germline V CDR1 and CDR2: SGHAT, FQNNGV. This CDR3 is built from 15 residues. The CDR3 nucleotides are TGTGCCAGCAGCTTAGGCGGGACTGACCAAGAGACCCAGTACTTC. Encoded protein: CASSLGGTDQETQYF.

This sequence joins TRBV7-9 and TRBJ2-7; D uncertain. Germline CDR1 is SEHNR and CDR2 is FQNEAQ (reference sequence). This CDR3 is 14 amino acids long. The V and J ends lost 1 base and 7 bases respectively, with 14 bases between them. CDR3 nucleotide sequence: TGTGCCAGCAGCTTAGAGGCTATTTTTTTGGAGCAGTACTTC. Protein: CASSLEAIFLEQYF.

This chain uses TRBV2 with TRBJ1-2; tentatively, D is TRBD1 (5 bases). CDR1 and CDR2 from the germline V gene are SNHLY and FYNNEI. The CDR3 is made up of 15 amino acids. V was pared by 4 bases and J by 0 bases, with 12 bases between. The CDR3: CASSGDSYSNYGYTF. As DNA, the CDR3 is TGTGCCAGCAGTGGAGACAGCTATTCTAACTATGGCTACACCTTC. Full variable domain (missing parts from reference TRBV2 and TRBJ1-2): EPEVTQTPSHQVTQMGQEVILRCVPISNHLYFYWYRQILGQKVEFLVSFYNNEISEKSEIFDDQFSVERPDGSNFTLKIRSTKLEDSAMYFCASSGDSYSNYGYTFGSGTRLTVV.

The rearrangement uses TRBV27 and TRBJ2-5, with D unclear. The CDR3 sequence is 13 residues long. Deletions cut 3 bases from V and 1 base from J, with 6 bases between. Germline V CDR1 and CDR2: MNHEY, SMNVEV (reference sequence). CDR3 coding DNA: TGTGCCAGCAGTTTCCAGTGCCAAGAGACCCAGTACTTC. It codes for CASSFQCQETQYF.

The rearrangement uses TRBV5-1 and TRBJ1-2; no definite D call. This CDR3 is built from 14 residues. Trimming left V 4 bases short and J 5 bases short, with 15 bases between. Germline CDR1 SGHRS, CDR2 YFSETQ. The chain's CDR3 is CASSVGPQSYGYTF. The CDR3 region has the DNA TGCGCCAGCAGCGTAGGACCTCAAAGTTATGGCTACACCTTC. Drawing the rest from reference TRBV5-1 and TRBJ1-2, the complete variable domain is KAGVTQTPRYLIKTRGQQVTLSCSPISGHRSVSWYQQTPGQGLQFLFEYFSETQRNKGNFPGRFSGRQFSNSRSEMNVSTLELGDSALYLCASSVGPQSYGYTFGSGTRLTVV.

The J gene is TRBJ1-2, the V gene TRBV15, with 7 bases aligning to TRBD1. V was clipped by 5 bases and J by 5 bases; unmatched bases: 11. CDR1 LNHNV and CDR2 YYDKDF come from the germline V gene (reference sequence). This CDR3 is built from 15 residues. CDR3 coding DNA: TGTGCCACCAGCGGGGACAGCGGTCGTCTGTATGGCTACACCTTC. Protein product: CATSGDSGRLYGYTF.